This TCR beta chain is drawn from a study of T cell repertoires in cytomegalovirus infection. Overall study: CMV infection plus the matching HLA type was flagged by public TCR beta signatures. Study-wide points: Of the TCR beta families, the public ones yielded a cumulative frequency that identified carriers of CMV plus the relevant HLA.

Each CDR3 protein is one row after TCRdb ran MiXCR on the reads. The sample lists 750,000 to 950,000 distinct CDR3 sequences, 29% seen once, with 10% to 15% in the top ten. V was pared by 6 bases and J by 1 base, with 13 bases between. Germline loops: CDR1 SGDLS, CDR2 YYNGEE. This CDR3 comprises 15 residues. As regards this clonotype: The target antigen is unknown.

This clonotype was obtained from a human donor in good health (CMV status not recorded). Some clones in this sample may be carry-over from other donors' samples. Here the sequenced sample was cultured CD8+ T cells from PBMCs, taken from culture after CMV antigen stimulation. The rearrangement joins TRBV9 to TRBJ2-2; maybe TRBD1 (6 bases). CDR3 protein: CASTSRDKNTGELFF. The DNA of the CDR3 is TGTGCCAGCACCAGCCGGGACAAGAACACCGGGGAGCTGTTTTTT.